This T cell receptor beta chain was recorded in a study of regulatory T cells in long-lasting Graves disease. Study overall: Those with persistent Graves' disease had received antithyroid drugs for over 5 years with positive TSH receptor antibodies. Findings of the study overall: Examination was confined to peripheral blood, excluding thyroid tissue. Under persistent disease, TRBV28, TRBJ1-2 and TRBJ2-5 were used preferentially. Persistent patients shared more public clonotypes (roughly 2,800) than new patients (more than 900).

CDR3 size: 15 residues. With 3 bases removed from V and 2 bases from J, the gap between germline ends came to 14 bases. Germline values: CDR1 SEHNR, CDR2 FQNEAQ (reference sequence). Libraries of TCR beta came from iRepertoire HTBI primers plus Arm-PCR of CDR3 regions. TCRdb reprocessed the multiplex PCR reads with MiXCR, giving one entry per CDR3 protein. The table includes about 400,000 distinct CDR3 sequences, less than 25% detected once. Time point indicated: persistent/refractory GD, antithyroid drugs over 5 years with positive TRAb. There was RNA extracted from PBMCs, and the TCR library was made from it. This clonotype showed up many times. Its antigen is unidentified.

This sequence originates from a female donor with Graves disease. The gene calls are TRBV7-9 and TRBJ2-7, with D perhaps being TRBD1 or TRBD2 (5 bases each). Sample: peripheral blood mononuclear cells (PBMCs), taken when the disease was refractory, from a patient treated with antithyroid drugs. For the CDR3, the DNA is TGTGCCAGCAGCTTTGGGACCGACTCTCCCTACGAGCAGTACTTC. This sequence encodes CASSFGTDSPYEQYF.